These 21 T cell receptor beta chains originate from one sample sequenced in a study of patients and donors after allogeneic stem cell transplantation. TCRdb itself ran the RT-PCR reads through MiXCR, one entry per CDR3 protein. Of over a thousand distinct CDR3 sequences in the sample, 4.5% to 7% were seen once. The sample taken for sequencing was blood, either unsorted or a sorted T cell fraction (not recorded which). Every receptor here comes from a human donor who was either an allogeneic HSCT recipient or a stem cell or donor lymphocyte infusion donor (not recorded which). It is not recorded whose cells these are; they may come from a transplant donor.

This clonotype is medium-sized (0.01 to 0.1%) within its sample. V usage is TRBV2 and J usage is TRBJ2-2; 8 nucleotides agree with TRBD2. The CDR3 runs to 14 residues. CDR1 SNHLY and CDR2 FYNNEI come from the germline V gene. V lost 6 bases, J lost 4 bases, and 4 bases stayed unmatched. CDR3 in DNA: TGTGCCAGCAGCAGCGGGGGACGCACCGGGGAGCTGTTTTTT. It is translated as CASSSGGRTGELFF.

This chain connects TRBV29-1 to TRBJ2-3, with 10 bases matching TRBD2. The CDR3 runs to 16 residues. Germline V gives CDR1 SQVTM, CDR2 ANQGSEA. V was clipped by 1 base and J by 4 bases; unmatched bases: 8. DNA for the CDR3: TGCAGCGTTGAAGGGCAAGCGGGAGGGCCGGCAGATACGCAGTATTTT. Encoded protein: CSVEGQAGGPADTQYF.

In its sample, this clonotype was seen a few times. V and J are TRBV6-1 and TRBJ2-2, with a weak D call TRBD2 (5 bases). Germline V gene sequence: CDR1 MNHNS, CDR2 SASEGT. This CDR3 comprises 15 residues. The ends were cut back, 6 bases at V and 1 base at J, with 12 bases in the middle. DNA of the CDR3: TGTGCCAGCAGAAGGAGCGGATTGAACACCGGGGAGCTGTTTTTT. This codes for CASRRSGLNTGELFF.

This clonotype turned up a few times. The chain combines TRBV9 with TRBJ2-5; either TRBD1 or TRBD2 may supply D (5 bases each). V lost 0 bases and J lost 0, with 6 bases in between. This CDR3 is 14 amino acids long. From germline, CDR1 is SGDLS and CDR2 YYNGEE. The CDR3 DNA sequence: TGTGCCAGCAGCGTAGGGGGACACCAAGAGACCCAGTACTTC. Translated, it gives CASSVGGHQETQYF.

This clonotype is termed medium-sized. The rearrangement joins TRBV20-1 to TRBJ2-1; the D call may be TRBD1 or TRBD2 (5 bases each). The germline gives CDR1 DFQATT, CDR2 SNEGSKA (reference sequence). V dropped 5 bases and J dropped 7 bases, with 18 bases sitting between them. This CDR3 spans 14 amino acids. The CDR3 bases are TGCAGTGCTCTAAGGAGTCAGTGGGGGAATGAGCAGTTCTTC. Its translation: CSALRSQWGNEQFF.

By sample share, this clonotype is medium-sized. At one of its ends the junction is not consistent with the germline gene, which may arise from a read error. V and J are TRBV29-1 and TRBJ2-7, with a tentative D call TRBD1 (5 bases). CDR3 size: 13 residues. Germline-derived CDR1 and CDR2 are SQVTM and ANQGSEA. Here the CDR3 DNA reads TGCAGCGTTGAGGGGCTCCCAAATTACGCGCAGTACTTC. It is translated as CSVEGLPNYAQYF.

Only a few counts were recorded for this clonotype. The chain links TRBV21-1 to TRBJ2-7. TRBV21-1 is designated a pseudogene. The CDR3 is 15 residues long. The CDR3 DNA is TGTGCCAGCAAAACCCTATTCAAGCGCGGCTACGAGCAGTACTTC. This translates into CASKTLFKRGYEQYF.

In its sample, this clonotype is medium-sized. This chain connects TRBV12-3 or TRBV12-4 to TRBJ1-2; no clear D gene. CDR3 length: 13 amino acids. The germline V and J ends were trimmed by 6 bases and 7 bases, with 15 bases remaining between them. The CDR3 sequence is CASSLSRLFGYTF. The DNA for the CDR3 is TGTGCCAGCAGCTTATCGCGTTTGTTTGGCTACACCTTC.

The rearrangement uses TRBV5-1 and TRBJ2-7; perhaps TRBD1 as D (5 bases). CDR3 length: 12 residues. CDR1 is SGHRS, CDR2 YFSETQ, per germline. V lost 6 bases and J lost 6, with 13 bases in between. The CDR3 DNA reads TGCGCCAGCACCTGGGGCGGCGGCGAGCAGTACTTC. This sequence encodes CASTWGGGEQYF.

By proportion, this clonotype is medium-sized (0.01 to 0.1%). The chain links TRBV7-2 to TRBJ2-5, with D perhaps matching TRBD2 (7 bases). Trimming cost V 3 bases and J 1 base, with 18 bases left between them. Germline V lookup: CDR1 SGHTA, CDR2 FQGNSA. The CDR3 spans 17 residues. The CDR3 sequence is CASSFVRGATFQETQYF. CDR3 nucleotide sequence: TGTGCCAGCAGCTTCGTTCGGGGGGCGACTTTCCAAGAGACCCAGTACTTC.

This clonotype ranks as large. This chain joins TRBV29-1 and TRBJ1-1, with D uncertain. The CDR3 sequence is 13 residues long. From germline, CDR1 is SQVTM and CDR2 ANQGSEA. V lost 1 base, J lost 2 bases, and 8 bases lay in between. The CDR3 is CSVEVSVNTEAFF. CDR3 in DNA: TGCAGCGTTGAAGTGTCCGTAAACACTGAAGCTTTCTTT.

By share of the sample, this clonotype is medium-sized. The chain employs TRBV15 and TRBJ2-1, with D possibly TRBD2 on 5 matching bases. The CDR3 totals 17 residues. Per germline, CDR1 LNHNV and CDR2 YYDKDF (reference sequence). V shed 0 bases and J shed 3 bases, with 15 bases lying between them. Here the CDR3 reads CATSRDFGEWDYNEQFF. The CDR3 DNA reads TGTGCCACCAGCAGAGATTTTGGGGAGTGGGACTACAATGAGCAGTTCTTC.

The V and J genes are TRBV7-2 and TRBJ1-5; 8 bases fit TRBD1. The CDR3 has 17 amino acids. Germline trimming cut 4 bases from V and 6 bases from J; bases unmatched to any gene: 14. The germline V gene encodes CDR1 SGHTA and CDR2 FQGNSA. The CDR3, as DNA: TGTGCCAGCAGCTATTCAGCCGGGACAGGATCGGGTCAGCCCCAGCATTTT. Its protein is CASSYSAGTGSGQPQHF.

This clonotype counts as medium-sized (0.01 to 0.1%). This chain links TRBV29-1 with TRBJ1-2; possible D gene TRBD1, 5 bases. CDR3 length: 10 amino acids. V shed 8 bases and J shed 8 bases, with 12 bases lying between them. Germline loops: CDR1 SQVTM, CDR2 ANQGSEA. CDR3 DNA: TGCAGCACACATGGGGACGGCTACACCTTC. Translated: CSTHGDGYTF.

This clonotype is large (0.1 to 1%) within its sample. The rearrangement joins TRBV5-4 to TRBJ2-2; D perhaps matches TRBD2 (5 bases). Trimming shortened V by 4 bases and J by 4 bases, and 14 bases separated the two germline ends. Germline V gives CDR1 SGHNT, CDR2 YYREEE (reference sequence). The CDR3 spans 15 residues. This chain's CDR3 is CASSPRRATTGELFF. DNA for the CDR3: TGTGCCAGCAGCCCGAGGCGGGCTACCACCGGGGAGCTGTTTTTT. The variable domain in full, with the rest retrieved from reference TRBV5-4 and TRBJ2-2, is ETGVTQSPTHLIKTRGQQVTLRCSSQSGHNTVSWYQQALGQGPQFIFQYYREEENGRGNFPPRFSGLQFPNYSSELNVNALELDDSALYLCASSPRRATTGELFFGEGSRLTVL.

This clonotype showed up just a few times. V and J are TRBV5-1 and TRBJ2-4, with 8 bases identical to TRBD1. CDR1 and CDR2 (germline): SGHRS, YFSETQ. With V trimmed by 4 bases and J by 5 bases, 11 bases remained unmatched. The CDR3 is 16 residues long. The CDR3 region has the DNA TGCGCCAGCAGCAGAGGGACAGGCGCTTACGAAAACATTCAGTACTTC. It specifies CASSRGTGAYENIQYF.

This clonotype has a handful of counts. The chain employs TRBV7-2 and TRBJ2-3; 10 bases are a match to TRBD2. V was clipped by 2 bases and J by 6 bases; unmatched bases: 11. This CDR3 contains 17 residues. CDR1 is SGHTA and CDR2 is FQGNSA in the germline V gene. CDR3 in DNA: TGTGCCAGCAGCTTAAAGTTGGCTAGCGGGGGAGGGGATACGCAGTATTTT. This encodes CASSLKLASGGGDTQYF.

Within the sample, this clonotype is large. The rearrangement links TRBV3-1 to TRBJ2-4, with D tentatively TRBD1 (5 bases). The CDR3 extends over 15 amino acids. V was clipped by 1 base and J by 2 bases, with 9 bases between them. CDR1 and CDR2 from the germline V gene are LGHDT and YNNKEL (reference sequence). This CDR3 reads CASSQGAGPKNIQYF. For the CDR3, the DNA is TGTGCCAGCAGCCAAGGCGCAGGGCCCAAAAACATTCAGTACTTC.

This clonotype has more than one count but fewer than ten. The genes are TRBV12-3 or TRBV12-4 and TRBJ2-7; D is perhaps TRBD2 (7 bases). Trimming took 3 bases from V and 3 from J, leaving 15 bases between them. This CDR3 comprises 15 residues. This CDR3 is CASSFRWGGGYEQYF. CDR3 DNA: TGTGCCAGCAGTTTCCGGTGGGGGGGCGGCTACGAGCAGTACTTC.

This clonotype is termed medium-sized. V usage is TRBV7-2 and J usage is TRBJ2-4; D ambiguous. The CDR3 contains 15 residues. Germline-derived CDR1 and CDR2 are SGHTA and FQGNSA. The V and J ends lost 5 bases and 0 bases respectively, with 11 bases between them. The CDR3 sequence is CASSNPSVAKNIQYF. DNA for the CDR3: TGTGCCAGCAGCAACCCCTCGGTAGCCAAAAACATTCAGTACTTC.

J is TRBJ2-1 and V is TRBV5-1; 7 bases match TRBD2. Trimming cost V 3 bases and J 3 bases; bases outside gene matches: 6. This CDR3 spans 15 amino acids. The germline gives CDR1 SGHRS, CDR2 YFSETQ. CDR3 amino acids: CASSSGLDNYNEQFF. CDR3 coding DNA: TGCGCCAGCAGCTCAGGACTAGATAACTACAATGAGCAGTTCTTC.